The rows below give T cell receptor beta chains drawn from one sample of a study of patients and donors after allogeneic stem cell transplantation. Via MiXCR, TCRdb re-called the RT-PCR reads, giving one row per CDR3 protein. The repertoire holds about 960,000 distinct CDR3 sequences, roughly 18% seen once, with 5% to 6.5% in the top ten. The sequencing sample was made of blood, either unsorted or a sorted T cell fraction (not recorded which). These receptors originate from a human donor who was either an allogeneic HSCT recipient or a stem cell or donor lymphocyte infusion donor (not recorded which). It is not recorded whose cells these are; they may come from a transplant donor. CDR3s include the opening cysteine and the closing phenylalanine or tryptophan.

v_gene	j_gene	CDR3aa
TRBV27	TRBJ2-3	CASSWDRSADTQYF
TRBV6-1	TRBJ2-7	CASSVTMDGGISSYEQYF
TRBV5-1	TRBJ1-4	CASSHGTGNEKLFF
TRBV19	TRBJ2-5	CASSIAGGLIQETQYF
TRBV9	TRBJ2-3	CASSVDGGGTDTQYF
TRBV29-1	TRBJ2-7	CSVERLAGAWEQYF
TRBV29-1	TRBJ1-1	CSADRGAAAFF
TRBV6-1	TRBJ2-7	CASRNPRGHEQYF
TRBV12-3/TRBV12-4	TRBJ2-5	CASSPVAGELETQYF
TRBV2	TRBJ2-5	CASLLVSIETQYF
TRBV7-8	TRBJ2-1	CASSEETSGSNEQFF
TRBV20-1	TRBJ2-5	CSARLLSETQYF
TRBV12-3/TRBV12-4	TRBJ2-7	CASSARSRFPQYF
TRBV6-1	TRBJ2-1	CASSRREDRDEQFF
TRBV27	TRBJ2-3	CASSTRGTDTQYF
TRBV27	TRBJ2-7	CASSLSYLGGAYEQYF
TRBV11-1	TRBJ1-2	CASSSRSLRDANPYGYTF